One and the same sample provided the 3 T cell receptor beta chains below, sequenced in a study of regulatory T cells in long-lasting Graves disease. Relying on iRepertoire HTBI primers and Arm-PCR of CDR3 regions, the team built TCR beta libraries. TCRdb analysed the multiplex PCR reads with MiXCR anew, one entry per CDR3 protein. Altogether 440,000 or so distinct CDR3 sequences are present, about a sixth being singletons, with the ten largest covering about 10%. This sample's time point: newly diagnosed GD, antithyroid drugs for less than 3 months. Isolated PBMC RNA provided the starting material for the TCR library. These data were likewise used in another study, on T cells in Graves' hyperthyroidism and ophthalmopathy.

This specimen consisted of peripheral blood mononuclear cells (PBMCs), obtained at new diagnosis, from a patient treated with antithyroid drugs. The source of these receptors is a woman aged 25 to 39 with Graves disease.

Turning to this clonotype: A clone one base away is much larger, so this may be a read error. The chain has TRBV6-2 or TRBV6-3 and TRBJ2-2; no clear D. In germline, CDR1 is MNHEY, CDR2 SVGEGT. There are 15 residues in the CDR3. The CDR3 region has the DNA TGTGCCAGCAGCCGGTCAGCGTCGAACACCAGGGAGCTGTTTTTT. Its protein is CASSRSASNTRELFF.

There are many counts of this clonotype. This chain uses TRBV9 with TRBJ1-2; TRBD1 matches 8 bases. The CDR3 totals 15 residues. Germline values: CDR1 SGDLS, CDR2 YYNGEE. Germline trimming cut 0 bases from V and 7 bases from J; bases unmatched to any gene: 8. CDR3 sequence reads: CASSVDPGGEVGYTF. For the CDR3, the DNA is TGTGCCAGCAGCGTAGACCCAGGGGGCGAGGTTGGCTACACCTTC.

CDR3 coding DNA: TGTGCCAGCAGTTGGGCTCGCGGCACAGATACGCAGTATTTT. Translating gives CASSWARGTDTQYF. The chain uses TRBV28 and TRBJ2-3, with D hard to call. The CDR3 spans 14 residues. V was shortened by 4 bases and J by 1 base, with 9 bases between the two germline ends. CDR1 and CDR2 (germline): MDHEN, SYDVKM.